This T cell receptor beta chain originates from a study of blood T cell repertoires in COVID-19. About the research overall: Whether acute or convalescent, the COVID-19 samples came from the United States, Italy and Spain. Sources were T cells, B-cell-depleted T cells, or PBMCs; the material itself was cDNA or gDNA.

J gave up 7 bases and V 10 bases, and 4 bases lay outside the gene matches. Germline V gene sequence: CDR1 SGHVS, CDR2 FQNEAQ. CDR3 size: 12 residues. In the original workflow: For nucleated cells, counts were estimated from reference gene primer amplification. Clones were sequenced by immunoSEQ multiplex PCR, and TCRdb holds only the in-frame ones, with some missing. V, J and clone size are taken as reported in that table, and D and trimming were inferred from the DNA itself. The sample lists around 210,000 clones, roughly 85% seen once, with roughly 5.3% in the top ten. The origin of this receptor is a man aged 50-59 years with COVID-19, enrolled during active disease. The sequencing sample was made of peripheral blood. The V and J genes are TRBV7-8 and TRBJ1-4; 9 nucleotides line up with TRBD1. The CDR3 coding sequence is TGTGCCACCAGGACAGGGGCTGAAAAACTGTTTTTT. Translating gives CATRTGAEKLFF.